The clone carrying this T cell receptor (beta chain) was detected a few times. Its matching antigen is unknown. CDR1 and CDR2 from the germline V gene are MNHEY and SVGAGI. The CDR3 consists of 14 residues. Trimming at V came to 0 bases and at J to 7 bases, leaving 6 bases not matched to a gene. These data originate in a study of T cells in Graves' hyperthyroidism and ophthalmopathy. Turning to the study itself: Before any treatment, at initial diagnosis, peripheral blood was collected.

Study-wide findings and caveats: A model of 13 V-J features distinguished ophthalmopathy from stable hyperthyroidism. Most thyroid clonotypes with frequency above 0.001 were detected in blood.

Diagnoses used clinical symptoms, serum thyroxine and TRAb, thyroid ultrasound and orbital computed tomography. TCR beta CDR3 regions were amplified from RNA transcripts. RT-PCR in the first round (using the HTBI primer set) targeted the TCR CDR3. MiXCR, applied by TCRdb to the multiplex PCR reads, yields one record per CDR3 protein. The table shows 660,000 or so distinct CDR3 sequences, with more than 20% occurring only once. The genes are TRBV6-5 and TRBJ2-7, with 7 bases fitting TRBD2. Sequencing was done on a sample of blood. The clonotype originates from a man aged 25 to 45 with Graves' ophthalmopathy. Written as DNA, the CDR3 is TGTGCCAGCAGTTACTCAGGCGGGAGCGTGGAGCAGTACTTC. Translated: CASSYSGGSVEQYF.